Presented here are 18 T cell receptor beta chains from one specimen sequenced in a study of T-cell reconstitution after alpha-beta-depleted transplantation in children. TCRbeta library construction was performed incorporating unique molecular identifiers. A single record per CDR3 protein comes from TCRdb applying MiXCR to the PCR reads. The table lists 200,000 to 300,000 distinct CDR3 sequences, about 26% of them singletons. The input for sequencing was PBMCs, taken before TCRalphabeta/CD19-depleted stem cell transplant. These TCRs come from a girl aged 2-9 years with Fanconi anemia, due to receive a stem cell transplant.

The chain couples TRBV20-1 to TRBJ2-7, with 10 positions matching TRBD2. V shed 0 bases, J shed 3 bases, and the junction held 5 bases outside the gene matches. CDR1 is DFQATT, CDR2 SNEGSKA, per germline (reference sequence). CDR3 size: 15 residues. CDR3 residues: CSARDWGLALYEQYF. The CDR3 bases are TGCAGTGCTAGAGACTGGGGACTAGCGCTCTACGAGCAGTACTTC.

This clonotype was picked up a small number of times. The rearrangement links TRBV12-3 or TRBV12-4 to TRBJ2-2; D may be TRBD2 (6 bases). Trimming left V 6 bases short and J 5 bases short, with 10 bases between. The CDR3 spans 13 residues. The CDR3 loop reads CASSGLSTGELFF. The CDR3 region has the DNA TGTGCCAGCAGCGGACTAAGTACCGGGGAGCTGTTTTTT.

The chain combines TRBV20-1 with TRBJ2-5; 13 bases map to TRBD2. The CDR3 sequence is 18 residues long. CDR1 and CDR2 (germline): DFQATT, SNEGSKA (reference sequence). V gave up 3 bases and J gave up 5 bases; unmatched junction bases: 15. CDR3 in DNA: TGCAGTGCTAGCGCAGAACTAGCGGGAGGGCCCTCATGGGAGACCCAGTACTTC. It codes for CSASAELAGGPSWETQYF.

The rearrangement joins TRBV28 to TRBJ2-7; D call uncertain. Between the trimmed V and J ends, which lost 2 bases and 0 bases, there was a span of 14 bases. CDR1 and CDR2 (germline): MDHEN, SYDVKM. CDR3 length: 16 residues. The CDR3, as DNA: TGTGCCAGCAGTTTAGGGCAGAAAGTAGCCTCCTACGAGCAGTACTTC. This encodes CASSLGQKVASYEQYF. The full variable domain, in which reference TRBV28 and TRBJ2-7 provide the parts outside the CDR3, is DVKVTQSSRYLVKRTGEKVFLECVQDMDHENMFWYRQDPGLGLRLIYFSYDVKMKEKGDIPEGYSVSREKKERFSLILESASTNQTSMYLCASSLGQKVASYEQYFGPGTRLTVT.

This clonotype was counted many times. The chain is built from TRBV29-1 and TRBJ2-1; D uncertain. Trimming pared 5 bases from V and 9 bases from J, leaving 17 bases between. The CDR3 runs 13 residues. Germline CDR1 reads SQVTM; CDR2 reads ANQGSEA. The CDR3 reads CSVRHPRSGEQFF. CDR3 in DNA: TGCAGCGTTCGACACCCTCGATCGGGTGAGCAGTTCTTC.

The sample holds a few counts of this clonotype. The rearrangement links TRBV20-1 to TRBJ2-5; 10 bases map to TRBD2. The length of the CDR3 is 12 residues. Losses at the gene ends were 6 bases for V and 5 bases for J; bases not matched to a gene: 3. Per the germline V gene, CDR1 is DFQATT and CDR2 is SNEGSKA (reference sequence). CDR3: CSAGTSAETQYF. CDR3 DNA: TGCAGTGCCGGGACTAGCGCGGAGACCCAGTACTTC.

This clonotype was counted ten times or more. V usage is TRBV7-9 and J usage is TRBJ2-4, with 8 bases aligning to TRBD1. Germline V lookup: CDR1 SEHNR, CDR2 FQNEAQ (reference sequence). This CDR3 spans 13 amino acids. V lost 5 bases to trimming and J lost 8 bases; unmatched junction nucleotides: 5. CDR3 nucleotide sequence: TGTGCCAGCAGCCTCACGGACAGGGACATTCAGTACTTC. Its protein product is CASSLTDRDIQYF.

This clonotype was seen at least ten times. The CDR3 reads CASSRMKAGANVLTF. The CDR3 DNA follows: TGTGCCAGCAGCCGTATGAAGGCTGGGGCCAACGTCCTGACTTTC. This chain joins TRBV7-3 and TRBJ2-6; unclear D gene. Germline V lookup: CDR1 SGHTA, CDR2 FQGTGA. V gave up 5 bases and J gave up 2 bases, with 10 bases separating them. The CDR3 covers 15 residues.

This clonotype was observed at least ten times. This chain uses TRBV10-3 with TRBJ2-7; 8 bases fit TRBD2. The CDR3 consists of 17 residues. CDR1 is ENHRY, CDR2 SYGVKD, per germline. V shed 2 bases, J shed 4 bases, and the junction held 13 bases outside the gene matches. CDR3 region: CAISEPGLVRTGYEQYF. The CDR3 coding sequence is TGTGCCATCAGTGAGCCGGGACTAGTCCGAACCGGTTACGAGCAGTACTTC.

This sequence joins TRBV20-1 and TRBJ2-7; TRBD2 matches 10 bases. Per the germline V gene, CDR1 is DFQATT and CDR2 is SNEGSKA (reference sequence). The ends lost 5 bases at V and 2 bases at J; junction bases unmatched: 6. The CDR3 covers 14 residues. The CDR3 reads CSASSGGRPYEQYF. DNA for the CDR3: TGCAGTGCTTCTAGCGGGGGCCGACCCTACGAGCAGTACTTC.

Points on this clonotype: An end of the junction does not agree with germline; a read error may underlie this. The chain recombines TRBV7-9 with TRBJ2-3; D may correspond to TRBD1 or TRBD2 (5 bases each). This CDR3 is built from 12 residues. Germline CDR1 SEHNR, CDR2 FQNEAQ (reference sequence). In nucleotides, the CDR3 is TGTGCCAGCAGCTTAGAGGGACGGACCCAGGATTTT. Its translation is CASSLEGRTQDF.

This clonotype was counted only a few times. CDR3 nucleotides: TGTACCTGCAGCGGGACTAGCGGGAGGGCTTGGGGAACCTACAATGAGCAGTTCTTC. This sequence encodes CTCSGTSGRAWGTYNEQFF. The genes are TRBV2 and TRBJ2-1; 16 positions match TRBD2. The germline V gene encodes CDR1 SNHLY and CDR2 FYNNEI. The CDR3 runs 19 residues.

This clonotype showed up many times. The chain couples TRBV20-1 to TRBJ2-1, with D unclear. Germline values: CDR1 DFQATT, CDR2 SNEGSKA (reference sequence). CDR3 size: 9 residues. V lost 3 bases and J 13 bases, leaving 7 bases between the germline ends. The CDR3 here is CSARQSQFF. CDR3 sequence (DNA): TGCAGTGCTAGGCAGAGTCAGTTCTTC.

The chain links TRBV10-3 to TRBJ2-2; D tentatively fits TRBD1 or TRBD2 (5 bases each). This CDR3 is built from 12 residues. Germline CDR1 reads ENHRY; CDR2 reads SYGVKD. Trimming took 7 bases from V and 6 from J, leaving 9 bases between them. The CDR3 spells CAIMGDPGELFF. The DNA for the CDR3 is TGTGCCATCATGGGGGATCCCGGGGAGCTGTTTTTT.

This clonotype has a handful of counts. The rearrangement joins TRBV20-1 to TRBJ1-1; D perhaps matches TRBD1 (6 bases). V was clipped by 6 bases and J by 7 bases, with 18 bases between them. Germline values: CDR1 DFQATT, CDR2 SNEGSKA (reference sequence). This CDR3 has 13 amino acids. The CDR3 reads CSAETGQGFEAFF. The CDR3 region has the DNA TGCAGTGCCGAGACCGGGCAGGGGTTTGAAGCTTTCTTT.

The rearrangement links TRBV29-1 to TRBJ1-2; D ambiguous. V was pared by 2 bases and J by 3 bases, with 7 bases between. Germline V gene data show CDR1 as SQVTM and CDR2 as ANQGSEA. The CDR3 length is 12 residues. CDR3 coding DNA: TGCAGCGTTGAACGGCAGGACTATGGCTACACCTTC. Translation gives CSVERQDYGYTF.

This clonotype was counted a single time. The chain combines TRBV5-6 with TRBJ2-7; 10 bases line up with TRBD2. This CDR3 is built from 17 residues. The V segment lost 0 bases and the J segment 7 bases; nucleotides outside the gene matches: 13. The germline V gene encodes CDR1 SGHDT and CDR2 YYEEEE. The CDR3, as DNA: TGTGCCAGCAGCTTGGTTCCCAAAGCGGGGGGGCCGAGGGAGCAGTACTTC. It encodes CASSLVPKAGGPREQYF.

This clonotype was recorded many times. The J gene is TRBJ2-1, the V gene TRBV20-1; D not certain. Trimming took off 3 bases at V and 9 bases at J, with 12 bases between the two ends. The CDR3 contains 12 residues. CDR1 and CDR2 (germline): DFQATT, SNEGSKA (reference sequence). The CDR3 sequence: CSARVLAGEQFF. The CDR3, as DNA: TGCAGTGCTAGGGTATTAGCTGGTGAGCAGTTCTTC.